This T cell receptor beta chain was identified during a study of Ad26.COV2.S vaccination and SARS-CoV-2 variants. General study findings and limits: Overall T cell responses may have been underestimated by the analyses of TCR breadth and depth. Individuals receiving vaccine had higher spike-specific TCR breadth than placebo recipients did. Responses of spike-specific T cells (both CD8+ and CD4+) reportedly showed substantial breadth after vaccination.

Sequencing was performed with immunoSEQ multiplex PCR; in TCRdb, only in-frame clones are kept and a portion is missing. The sample shows hundreds of thousands of clones, more than 75% of them seen only once. The CDR3 extends over 16 amino acids. Germline V gene sequence: CDR1 SGHRS, CDR2 YFSETQ. The ends were cut back, 3 bases at V and 3 bases at J, with 16 bases in the middle. Worth noting for this clone: What it binds is unknown.

Documented treatment: roughly 20 received Ad26.COV2.S at low or high dose, single or two shots; several received placebo; per-sample allocation not given. Collection of the samples took place on day 63 after the first injection of vaccine or placebo. The gene calls are TRBV5-1 and TRBJ1-5, with D hard to call. The sample here was peripheral blood, taken in a trial of Ad26.COV2.S vaccine versus placebo. This sequence was found in a person between 18 and 65 years old who received the Ad26.COV2.S COVID-19 vaccine or a placebo. The CDR3 protein is CASSSLAGKINQPQHF. The CDR3 DNA sequence: TGCGCCAGCAGCTCCTTAGCGGGTAAGATCAATCAGCCCCAGCATTTT.